This T cell receptor (beta chain) was identified during a study of T cell responses to AZD1222 COVID-19 vaccine. Findings and caveats of the study: Along spike, vaccine-associated CD4 TCRs were found throughout, with dominance at 160-218 and 743-854. Once two AZD1222 doses were given, Spike-specific TCR breadth and depth went up. There were repertoire samples only from the period after the peak T cell response. Variant regions that are unmutated are reportedly the target of nearly half of spike-specific TCRs.

CDR1 is SGHRS, CDR2 YFSETQ, per germline. V lost 2 bases and J lost 11, with 13 bases in between. The length of the CDR3 is 12 residues. TCRdb keeps only in-frame clones here, not all; method: immunoSEQ multiplex PCR. The sample yields roughly 100,000 clones, about 92% seen once. This clone was seen only once. Its target is not known. This chain joins TRBV5-1 and TRBJ1-1; perhaps TRBD1 as D (6 bases). This TCR derives from an adult in good health. The sample here was peripheral blood, taken on day 0 of AZD1222 vaccination. CDR3: CASSFGGATAFF. Written as DNA, the CDR3 is TGCGCCAGCAGCTTTGGGGGGGCGACGGCTTTCTTT.